This TCR beta chain was retrieved from a study of patients and donors after allogeneic stem cell transplantation. TCRdb ran MiXCR on the RT-PCR reads and lists one entry per CDR3 protein. The sample consists of about 400,000 distinct CDR3 sequences, about a sixth of them appearing once. From germline, CDR1 is SGHVS and CDR2 FQNEAQ. The junction had 21 bases not matched to a gene; V was cut back by 4 bases and J by 6 bases. This CDR3 has 19 residues. The sequenced material came from blood, either unsorted or a sorted T cell fraction (not recorded which). The receptor's source is a human donor who was either an allogeneic HSCT recipient or a stem cell or donor lymphocyte infusion donor (not recorded which). It is not recorded whose cells these are; they may come from a transplant donor. The chain carries TRBV7-8 and TRBJ2-1; 7 positions agree with TRBD2. The CDR3 here is CASSSPYAGVVSKGNEQFF. The CDR3 nucleotides are TGTGCCAGCAGCTCCCCCTATGCGGGAGTGGTAAGTAAGGGCAATGAGCAGTTCTTC. Full variable domain (remainder filled in from reference TRBV7-8 and TRBJ2-1): GAGVSQSPRYKVAKRGQDVALRCDPISGHVSLFWYQQALGQGPEFLTYFQNEAQLDKSGLPSDRFFAERPEGSVSTLKIQRTQQEDSAVYLCASSSPYAGVVSKGNEQFFGPGTRLTVL.